This T cell receptor beta chain was sequenced in a study of blood T cell repertoires in COVID-19. About the study: Material from acute and convalescent COVID-19 was sourced from the United States, Italy and Spain. T cells, B-cell-depleted T cells, or PBMCs provided the cDNA or gDNA that served as material.

Methods used by the authors: Amplification from reference gene primers served as the basis for estimated nucleated cell counts. Libraries were prepared by immunoSEQ multiplex PCR; TCRdb keeps only in-frame clonotypes and omits some of them. D and trimming were read from the DNA, whereas the V and J calls and clone size are those reported in that table. Of about 210,000 clones detected, 92% appear once; the ten largest clones hold approximately 1.2%. Germline V gene data show CDR1 as LNHDA and CDR2 as SQIVND (reference sequence). The V gene end was trimmed by 6 bases and the J gene end by 6 bases; junction bases not matched to a gene: 4. The CDR3 loop spans 14 amino acids.

This chain connects TRBV19 to TRBJ2-3, with 12 bases matching TRBD2. This receptor was identified in a young man with acute or convalescent COVID-19. The material sequenced was peripheral blood. CDR3 sequence: CASRPSGGADTQYF. CDR3 sequence (DNA): TGTGCCAGTAGGCCTAGCGGGGGGGCCGATACGCAGTATTTT.